A selection of T cell receptor beta chains follows, all from one sample in a study of CD8 T cells in ankylosing spondylitis. MiXCR, applied by TCRdb to the 5' RACE reads, yields one record per CDR3 protein. Here the sample spans some 7,000 distinct CDR3 sequences, about 3% being singletons. The sample comprised blood, either unsorted or a sorted T cell fraction (not recorded which). All receptors derive from a female donor with ankylosing spondylitis or in good health (not recorded which). CDR3s include the opening cysteine and the closing phenylalanine or tryptophan. D genes are given only for firm matches. Size is stated as how often the clone was seen (once, few, many) or a class if it is expanded.

DNA	CDR3	J	V	size	D
TGTGCCAGCAGCGTAGGGCAGGTCCGTGATGAAAAACTGTTTTTT	CASSVGQVRDEKLFF	TRBJ1-4	TRBV9	many	-
TGTGCCAGCAGCGTAACAGGAAACACTGAAGCTTTCTTT	CASSVTGNTEAFF	TRBJ1-1	TRBV9	medium-sized	-
TGTGCCAGCAGCACAGACACGAGCACAGATACGCAGTATTTT	CASSTDTSTDTQYF	TRBJ2-3	TRBV9	many	-
TGTGCCAGCAGCGTAGTGGATACTGAAGCTTTCTTT	CASSVVDTEAFF	TRBJ1-1	TRBV9	many	-
TGTGCCAGCAGCTTTGGGACAGCGGGCGAGCAGTACTTC	CASSFGTAGEQYF	TRBJ2-7	TRBV9	many	-
TGTGCCAGCAGCACCGGGACAGGGGACAGACTAGCGGGAGGTATGGCCGGGGAGCTGTTTTTT	CASSTGTGDRLAGGMAGELFF	TRBJ2-2	TRBV9	many	TRBD2
TGTGCCAGCAGCGTAGTCGGCAGTTACACCGGGGAGCTGTTTTTT	CASSVVGSYTGELFF	TRBJ2-2	TRBV9	many	-
TGTGCCAGCAGCGTAGGAATGCGTGGCTACACCTTC	CASSVGMRGYTF	TRBJ1-2	TRBV9	many	-
TGTGCCAGCAGCGCCAGGACATACACCGGGGAGCTGTTTTTT	CASSARTYTGELFF	TRBJ2-2	TRBV9	medium-sized	-
TGTGCCAGCAGCGTAGGTTCTGTGTACCAAGAGACCCAGTACTTC	CASSVGSVYQETQYF	TRBJ2-5	TRBV9	many	-
TGTGCCAGCACCCCGAGTGGGCTTTCCACAGATACGCAGTATTTT	CASTPSGLSTDTQYF	TRBJ2-3	TRBV9	many	-
TGTGCCAGCAGCGTAACCCCCGGACTAGCGGGAGATGAGACCCAGTACTTC	CASSVTPGLAGDETQYF	TRBJ2-5	TRBV9	medium-sized	TRBD2
TGTGCCAGCCAAGGCGGGACCAGCACAGATACGCAGTATTTT	CASQGGTSTDTQYF	TRBJ2-3	TRBV9	many	-
TGTGCCAGCAGCGTAGATGCGGGCGGCCAAGAGACCCAGTACTTC	CASSVDAGGQETQYF	TRBJ2-5	TRBV9	many	-
TGTGCCAGCAGCCCACAGGGGAGCTCCTACAATGAGCAGTTCTTC	CASSPQGSSYNEQFF	TRBJ2-1	TRBV9	many	TRBD1
TGTGCCAGCAGCGTAGTTTGGGGCCCGGAGGACACTGAAGCTTTCTTT	CASSVVWGPEDTEAFF	TRBJ1-1	TRBV9	medium-sized	-
TGTGCCAGCAGCATCTCATGGACTAGCGGAAACGAGCAGTACTTC	CASSISWTSGNEQYF	TRBJ2-7	TRBV9	many	TRBD2
TGTGCCAGCAGCCCTACGAACGGGGGTTACCAAGAGACCCAGTACTTC	CASSPTNGGYQETQYF	TRBJ2-5	TRBV9	many	-
TGTGCCAGCAGCGTAGGGACAGGGATTGAAGGCTACACCTTC	CASSVGTGIEGYTF	TRBJ1-2	TRBV9	medium-sized	TRBD1
TGTGCCAGCAGCGTAGCGACTAGCGGGGGGTTCGATGAGCAGTTCTTC	CASSVATSGGFDEQFF	TRBJ2-1	TRBV9	many	TRBD2
TGTGCCAGCAGCGTAGACGGGACGGGGCTTGATACGCAGTATTTT	CASSVDGTGLDTQYF	TRBJ2-3	TRBV9	many	-
TGTGCCAGCAGCGCAGACAGGGAAGAGACCCAGTACTTC	CASSADREETQYF	TRBJ2-5	TRBV9	medium-sized	TRBD1
TGTGCCAGCAGCGTTTCCACCGGGGAGCTGTTTTTT	CASSVSTGELFF	TRBJ2-2	TRBV9	medium-sized	-
TGTGCCAGCAGCGTAGAGGTCAACTACGAGCAGTACTTC	CASSVEVNYEQYF	TRBJ2-7	TRBV9	many	-
TGTGCCAGCAGCGTAGGGACAGGGGGAACTCCTAACTATGGCTACACCTTC	CASSVGTGGTPNYGYTF	TRBJ1-2	TRBV9	many	TRBD1
TGTGCCAGCAGCGAAAACCCGGGCGGACGCACAGATACGCAGTATTTT	CASSENPGGRTDTQYF	TRBJ2-3	TRBV9	many	-
TGTGCCAGCAGCGTAACTAGCGGGAGGGGTGAGACCCAGTACTTC	CASSVTSGRGETQYF	TRBJ2-5	TRBV9	many	TRBD2
TGTGCCAGCAGCGCTGGCCACTCCTACGAGCAGTACTTC	CASSAGHSYEQYF	TRBJ2-7	TRBV9	many	-
TGTGCCAGCAGCGTAGGAGGGATGAACACTGAAGCTTTCTTT	CASSVGGMNTEAFF	TRBJ1-1	TRBV9	many	-
TGTGCCAGCAGCCCAGGGACAGACTGGAGCACAGATACGCAGTATTTT	CASSPGTDWSTDTQYF	TRBJ2-3	TRBV9	many	TRBD1
TGTGCCAGCAGCGTAGCGGGCGGACCCTCCACAGATACGCAGTATTTT	CASSVAGGPSTDTQYF	TRBJ2-3	TRBV9	many	-
TGTGCCAGCAGCGCGGCGGGAGGTCGCACAGATACGCAGTATTTT	CASSAAGGRTDTQYF	TRBJ2-3	TRBV9	many	TRBD2
TGTGCCAGCAGCGTAGTGGGGGCTACTGAAGCTTTCTTT	CASSVVGATEAFF	TRBJ1-1	TRBV9	many	-
TGTGCCAGCAGCGTAGTCGCAGGGGCCTCCTACGAGCAGTACTTC	CASSVVAGASYEQYF	TRBJ2-7	TRBV9	many	-
TGTGCCAGCAGCGTAGGAGGGGGTTGGGAGACCCAGTACTTC	CASSVGGGWETQYF	TRBJ2-5	TRBV9	many	-
TGTGCCAGCAGCGTAGACGGGACAGGGAACTCCTACGAGCAGTACTTC	CASSVDGTGNSYEQYF	TRBJ2-7	TRBV9	many	TRBD1
TGTGCCAGCAGCACGAACCTCGCGGGGGGGCCTATCGAAGAGCAGTTCTTC	CASSTNLAGGPIEEQFF	TRBJ2-1	TRBV9	many	TRBD2
TGTGCCAGCAGCGTAGTTTCAGGGGGGGACACTGAAGCTTTCTTT	CASSVVSGGDTEAFF	TRBJ1-1	TRBV9	many	TRBD1
TGTGCCAGCAGCGTAGAGGGGACTAGCGGGGGCCACCAAGAGACCCAGTACTTC	CASSVEGTSGGHQETQYF	TRBJ2-5	TRBV9	many	TRBD2
TGTGCCAGCAGCGAGGGGACTAGCGGGAGGGCCGAAACCGGGGAGCTGTTTTTT	CASSEGTSGRAETGELFF	TRBJ2-2	TRBV9	many	TRBD2
TGTGCCAGCTCCGGTGGATATTCCTACGAGCAGTACTTC	CASSGGYSYEQYF	TRBJ2-7	TRBV9	many	-
TGTGCCAGCAGCCTGGGGGGCGGAGGGGAGCTGTTTTTT	CASSLGGGGELFF	TRBJ2-2	TRBV9	many	-
TGTGCCAGCACCCAAAGGGTATCTGGGGCCAACGTCCTGACTTTC	CASTQRVSGANVLTF	TRBJ2-6	TRBV9	many	-
TGTGCCAGCAGCTCGGGGGAAGCCTTTAATTCACCCCTCCACTTT	CASSSGEAFNSPLHF	TRBJ1-6	TRBV9	many	-
TGTGCCAGCAGCGTAAAGACAGGGGTCGAGCAGTACTTC	CASSVKTGVEQYF	TRBJ2-7	TRBV9	medium-sized	TRBD1
TGTGCCAGCAGCGTAGGCCCGGAGGAAGCTTTCTTT	CASSVGPEEAFF	TRBJ1-1	TRBV9	many	-
TGTGCCAGCAGCGCTGCCGACGAGCAGTACTTC	CASSAADEQYF	TRBJ2-7	TRBV9	medium-sized	-
TGTGCCAGCAGCGTAGCGCCCGGTGCTAGCACAGATACGCAGTATTTT	CASSVAPGASTDTQYF	TRBJ2-3	TRBV9	many	-
TGTGCCAGCAGCGACCATTTTGGCTATGAGCAGTTCTTC	CASSDHFGYEQFF	TRBJ2-1	TRBV9	many	-
TGTGCCAGCAGCGTAGAGGGCACCGGGGAGCTGTTTTTT	CASSVEGTGELFF	TRBJ2-2	TRBV9	many	-